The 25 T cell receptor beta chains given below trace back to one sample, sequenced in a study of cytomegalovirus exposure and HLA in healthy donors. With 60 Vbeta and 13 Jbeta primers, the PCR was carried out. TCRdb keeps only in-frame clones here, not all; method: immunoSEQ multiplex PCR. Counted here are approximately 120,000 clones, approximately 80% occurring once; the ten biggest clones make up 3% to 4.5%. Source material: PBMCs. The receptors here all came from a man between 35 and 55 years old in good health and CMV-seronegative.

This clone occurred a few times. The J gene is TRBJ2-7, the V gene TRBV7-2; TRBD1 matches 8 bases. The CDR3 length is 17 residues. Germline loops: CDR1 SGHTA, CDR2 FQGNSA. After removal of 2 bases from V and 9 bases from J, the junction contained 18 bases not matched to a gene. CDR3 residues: CASSLNQGQVGRRWQYF. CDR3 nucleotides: TGTGCCAGCAGCTTAAACCAGGGACAGGTAGGCCGTCGATGGCAGTACTTC.

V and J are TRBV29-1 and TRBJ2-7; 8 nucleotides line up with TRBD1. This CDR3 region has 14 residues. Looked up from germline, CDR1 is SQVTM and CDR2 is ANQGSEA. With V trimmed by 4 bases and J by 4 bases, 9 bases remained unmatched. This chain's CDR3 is CSVGQQGGRYEQYF. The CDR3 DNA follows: TGCAGCGTTGGACAACAGGGGGGTAGGTACGAGCAGTACTTC.

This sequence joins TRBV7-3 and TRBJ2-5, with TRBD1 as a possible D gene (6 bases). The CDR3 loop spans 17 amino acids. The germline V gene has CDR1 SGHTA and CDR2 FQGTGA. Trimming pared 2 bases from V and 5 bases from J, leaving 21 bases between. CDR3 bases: TGTGCCAGCAGCTTAGGGAGCAGGGGTGGTCTCGCGGAGACCCAGTACTTC. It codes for CASSLGSRGGLAETQYF.

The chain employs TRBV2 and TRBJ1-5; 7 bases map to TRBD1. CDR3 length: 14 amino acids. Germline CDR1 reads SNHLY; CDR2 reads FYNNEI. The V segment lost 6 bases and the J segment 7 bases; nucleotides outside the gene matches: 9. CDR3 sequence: CASSRQGGGQPQHF. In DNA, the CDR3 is TGTGCCAGCAGCCGGCAGGGGGGAGGACAGCCCCAGCATTTT.

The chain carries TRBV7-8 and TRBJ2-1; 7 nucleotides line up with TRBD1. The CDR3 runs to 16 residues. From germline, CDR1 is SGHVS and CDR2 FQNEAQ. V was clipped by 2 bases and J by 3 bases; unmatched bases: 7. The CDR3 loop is CASSLMGQQDYNEQFF. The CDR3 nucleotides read TGTGCCAGCAGCTTAATGGGACAGCAGGACTACAATGAGCAGTTCTTC.

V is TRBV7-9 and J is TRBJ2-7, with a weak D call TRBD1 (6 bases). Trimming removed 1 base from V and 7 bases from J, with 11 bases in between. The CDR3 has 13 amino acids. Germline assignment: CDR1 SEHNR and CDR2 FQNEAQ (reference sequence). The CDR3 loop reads CASSLGTAQEQYF. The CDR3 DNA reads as TGTGCCAGCAGCTTAGGGACAGCCCAAGAGCAGTACTTC.

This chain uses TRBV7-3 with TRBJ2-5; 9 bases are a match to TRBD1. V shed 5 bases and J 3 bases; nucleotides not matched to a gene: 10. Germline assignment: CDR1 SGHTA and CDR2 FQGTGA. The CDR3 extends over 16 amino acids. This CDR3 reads CASSPNRGPPEETQYF. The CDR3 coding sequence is TGTGCCAGCAGCCCCAACAGGGGGCCACCTGAAGAGACCCAGTACTTC.

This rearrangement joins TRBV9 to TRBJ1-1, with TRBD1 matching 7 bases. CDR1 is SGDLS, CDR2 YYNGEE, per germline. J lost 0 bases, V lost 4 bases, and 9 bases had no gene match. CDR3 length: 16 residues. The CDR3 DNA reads TGTGCCAGCAGCCAAGGCGAAGGGGGCTTGAACACTGAAGCTTTCTTT. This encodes CASSQGEGGLNTEAFF.

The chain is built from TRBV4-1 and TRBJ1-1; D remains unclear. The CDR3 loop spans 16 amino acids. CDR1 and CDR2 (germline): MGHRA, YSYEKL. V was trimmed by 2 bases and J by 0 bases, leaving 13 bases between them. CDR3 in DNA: TGCGCCAGCAGCCAATTAATCGTTAACATGAACACTGAAGCTTTCTTT. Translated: CASSQLIVNMNTEAFF.

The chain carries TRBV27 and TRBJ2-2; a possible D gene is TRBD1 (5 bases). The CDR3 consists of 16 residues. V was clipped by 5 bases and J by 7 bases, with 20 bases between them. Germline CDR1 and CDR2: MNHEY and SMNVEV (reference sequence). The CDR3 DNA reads TGTGCCAGCAGTCTCTCCGGGCCCCAGGGAATCGGGGAGCTGTTTTTT. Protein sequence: CASSLSGPQGIGELFF.

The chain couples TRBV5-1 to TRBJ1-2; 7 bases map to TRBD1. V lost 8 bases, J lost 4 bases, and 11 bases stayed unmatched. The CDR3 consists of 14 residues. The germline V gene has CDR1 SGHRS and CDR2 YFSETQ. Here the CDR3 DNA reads TGCGCCAGTAGGGGCTCGACAGGGCCCTATGGCTACACCTTC. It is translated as CASRGSTGPYGYTF.

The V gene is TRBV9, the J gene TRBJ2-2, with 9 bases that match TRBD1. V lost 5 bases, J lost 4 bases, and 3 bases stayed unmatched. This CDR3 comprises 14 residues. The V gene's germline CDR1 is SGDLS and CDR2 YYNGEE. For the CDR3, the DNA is TGTGCCAGCAGAGGACAGGGGAGCACCGGGGAGCTGTTTTTT. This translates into CASRGQGSTGELFF.

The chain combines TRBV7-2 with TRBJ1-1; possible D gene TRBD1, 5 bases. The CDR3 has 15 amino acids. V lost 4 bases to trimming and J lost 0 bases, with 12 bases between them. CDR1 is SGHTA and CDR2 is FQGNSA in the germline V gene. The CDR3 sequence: CASSYTTVMNTEAFF. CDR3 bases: TGTGCCAGCAGCTACACGACAGTGATGAACACTGAAGCTTTCTTT. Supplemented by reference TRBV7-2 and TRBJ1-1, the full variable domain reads GAGVSQSPSNKVTEKGKDVELRCDPISGHTALYWYRQSLGQGLEFLIYFQGNSAPDKSGLPSDRFSAERTGGSVSTLTIQRTQQEDSAVYLCASSYTTVMNTEAFFGQGTRLTVV.

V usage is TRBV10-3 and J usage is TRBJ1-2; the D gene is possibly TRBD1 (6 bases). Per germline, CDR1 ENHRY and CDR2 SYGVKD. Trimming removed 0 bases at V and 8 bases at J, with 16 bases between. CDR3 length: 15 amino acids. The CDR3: CAISESPQGILGYTF. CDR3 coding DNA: TGTGCCATCAGTGAGTCGCCGCAGGGGATACTCGGCTACACCTTC.

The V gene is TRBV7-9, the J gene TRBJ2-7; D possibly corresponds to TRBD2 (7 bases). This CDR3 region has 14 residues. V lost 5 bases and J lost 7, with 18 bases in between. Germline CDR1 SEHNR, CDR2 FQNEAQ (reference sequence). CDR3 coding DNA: TGTGCCAGCAGCCTCGTCGGGGGGCCGGGTGAGCAGTACTTC. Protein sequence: CASSLVGGPGEQYF.

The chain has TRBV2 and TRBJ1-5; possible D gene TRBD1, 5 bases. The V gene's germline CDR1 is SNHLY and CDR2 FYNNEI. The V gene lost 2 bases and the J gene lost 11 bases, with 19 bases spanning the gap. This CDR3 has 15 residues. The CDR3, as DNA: TGTGCCAGCAGTGAAAGGGGTACTCCCGGGCAAACCCAGCATTTT. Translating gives CASSERGTPGQTQHF.

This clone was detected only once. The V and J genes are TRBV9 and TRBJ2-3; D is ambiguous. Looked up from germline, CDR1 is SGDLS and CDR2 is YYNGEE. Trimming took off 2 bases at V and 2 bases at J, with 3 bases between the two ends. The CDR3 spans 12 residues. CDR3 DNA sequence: TGTGCCAGCAGCGTCAACACAGATACGCAGTATTTT. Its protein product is CASSVNTDTQYF.

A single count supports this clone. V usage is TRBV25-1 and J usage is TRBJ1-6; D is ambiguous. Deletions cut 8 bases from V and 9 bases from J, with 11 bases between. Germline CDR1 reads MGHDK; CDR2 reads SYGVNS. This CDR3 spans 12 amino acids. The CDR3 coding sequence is TGTGCCAGCCAGGATGGAAGTTCACCCCTCCACTTT. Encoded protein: CASQDGSSPLHF.

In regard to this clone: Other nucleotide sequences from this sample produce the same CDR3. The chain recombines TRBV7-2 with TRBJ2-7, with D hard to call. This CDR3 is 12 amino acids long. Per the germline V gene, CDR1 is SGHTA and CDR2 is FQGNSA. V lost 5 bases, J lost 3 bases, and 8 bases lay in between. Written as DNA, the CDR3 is TGTGCCAGCAGCCCGCCGGGCTACGAGCAGTACTTC. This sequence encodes CASSPPGYEQYF. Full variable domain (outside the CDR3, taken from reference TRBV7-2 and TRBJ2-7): GAGVSQSPSNKVTEKGKDVELRCDPISGHTALYWYRQSLGQGLEFLIYFQGNSAPDKSGLPSDRFSAERTGGSVSTLTIQRTQQEDSAVYLCASSPPGYEQYFGPGTRLTVT.

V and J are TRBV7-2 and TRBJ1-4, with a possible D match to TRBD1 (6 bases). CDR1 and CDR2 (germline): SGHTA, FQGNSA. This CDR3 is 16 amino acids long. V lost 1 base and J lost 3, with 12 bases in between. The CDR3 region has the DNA TGTGCCAGCAGCTTAGACAGGGTGCAGGCTAATGAAAAACTGTTTTTT. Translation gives CASSLDRVQANEKLFF.

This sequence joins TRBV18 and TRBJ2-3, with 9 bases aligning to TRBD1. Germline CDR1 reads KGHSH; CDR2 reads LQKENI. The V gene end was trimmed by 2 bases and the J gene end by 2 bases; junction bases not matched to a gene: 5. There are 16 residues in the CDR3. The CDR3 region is CASSPAGQGPTDTQYF. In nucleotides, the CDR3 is TGTGCCAGCTCACCAGCTGGACAGGGGCCCACAGATACGCAGTATTTT.

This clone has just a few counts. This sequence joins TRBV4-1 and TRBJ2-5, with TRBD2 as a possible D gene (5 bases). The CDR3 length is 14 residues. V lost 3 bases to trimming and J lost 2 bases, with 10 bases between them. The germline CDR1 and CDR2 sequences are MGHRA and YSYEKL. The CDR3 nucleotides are TGCGCCAGCAGCCAGAACGGACTGCAAGAGACCCAGTACTTC. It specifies CASSQNGLQETQYF.

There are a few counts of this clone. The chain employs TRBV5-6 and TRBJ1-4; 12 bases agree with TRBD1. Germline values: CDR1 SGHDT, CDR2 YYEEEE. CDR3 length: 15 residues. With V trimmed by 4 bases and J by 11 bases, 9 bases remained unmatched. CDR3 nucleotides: TGTGCCAGCAGCACTGGGACAGGGGGCGTAGGGAAACTGTTTTTT. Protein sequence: CASSTGTGGVGKLFF.

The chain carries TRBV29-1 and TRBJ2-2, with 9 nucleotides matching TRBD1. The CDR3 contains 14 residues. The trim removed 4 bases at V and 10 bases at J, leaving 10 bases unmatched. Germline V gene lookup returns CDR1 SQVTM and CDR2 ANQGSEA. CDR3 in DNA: TGCAGCGTTGGCCCCCGGGACAGGGAAGAGGAGCTGTTTTTT. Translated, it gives CSVGPRDREEELFF.

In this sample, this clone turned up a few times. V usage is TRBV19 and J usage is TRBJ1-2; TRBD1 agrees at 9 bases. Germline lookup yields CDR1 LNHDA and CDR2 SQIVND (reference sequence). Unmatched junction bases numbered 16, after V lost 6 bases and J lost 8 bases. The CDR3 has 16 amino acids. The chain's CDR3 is CASRLHTGQGTEGYTF. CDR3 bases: TGTGCCAGTAGATTGCATACGGGACAGGGAACAGAAGGCTACACCTTC.